This is a list of T cell receptor beta chains from one sample in a study of monozygotic twins with inflammatory bowel disease. TCRdb re-called the 5' RACE reads, yielding one record per CDR3 amino acid sequence without DNA. This sample contains roughly 320,000 distinct CDR3 sequences. The sequenced sample was blood. The receptors stem from a human donor with ulcerative colitis or Crohn's disease, or a healthy co-twin of an affected twin (not recorded which). Both conserved end residues are part of each CDR3. The order of the fields is V gene, J gene, CDR3 protein.

TRBV27,TRBJ1-1,CASSLFGGRTEAFF
TRBV5-1,TRBJ2-3,CASSAGDRLLETQYF
TRBV12-3/TRBV12-4,TRBJ1-1,CASSLGYTEAFF
TRBV7-3,TRBJ2-1,CASSQLAGGNNEQFF
TRBV20-1,TRBJ1-4,CSATRTGNNEKLFF
TRBV4-2,TRBJ2-7,CASSQEGPLTAYEQYF
TRBV6-1,TRBJ1-5,CASAAGVTSNQPQHF
TRBV5-1,TRBJ2-5,CASSREEKETQYF
TRBV4-3,TRBJ2-7,CASSQVRQGNNEQYF
TRBV7-9,TRBJ2-2,CASSPRHTGELFF
TRBV29-1,TRBJ2-1,CSVTDRDLYNEQFF
TRBV28,TRBJ2-5,CASSPIYQETQYF
TRBV4-1,TRBJ2-7,CASSQIGAYDEQYF
TRBV12-3/TRBV12-4,TRBJ2-5,CASSSDRDLQETQYF
TRBV7-9,TRBJ1-4,CASSTRTDRWEKLFF
TRBV6-2/TRBV6-3,TRBJ2-3,CASRIAGGPTDTQYF